These T cell receptor beta chains were read from a single sample in a study of Tregs in tolerant kidney transplant recipients. Libraries were prepared by immunoSEQ multiplex PCR; TCRdb keeps only in-frame clonotypes and omits some of them. The table records 50,000 to 75,000 clones, 80% to 90% of them present only once. This material consisted of Tregs from blood, taken before the transplant. These receptors all stem from a human donor who received a combined kidney and bone marrow transplant. Each CDR3 is given with its conserved first and last residue. A D gene is named only where the DNA matches it firmly. Clone size is stated in some rows and not others, as once, few, many or a class when expanded.

CDR3 protein: CASSNLYEQYF; CDR3 DNA: TGTGCCAGCAGTAACTTATACGAGCAGTACTTC; clone size: NA; D gene: NA; J gene: TRBJ2-7; V gene: TRBV6-5
CDR3 protein: CASSLYIYSNQPQHF; CDR3 DNA: TGTGCCAGCAGCCTCTACATTTATAGCAATCAGCCCCAGCATTTT; clone size: NA; D gene: NA; J gene: TRBJ1-5; V gene: TRBV9
CDR3 protein: CASSSQRAGAAETQYF; CDR3 DNA: TGTGCCAGCAGCTCTCAGAGAGCGGGAGCAGCGGAGACCCAGTACTTC; clone size: NA; D gene: TRBD2; J gene: TRBJ2-5; V gene: TRBV7-2
CDR3 protein: CASSEDPVGEQFF; CDR3 DNA: TGTGCCAGCAGTGAAGACCCCGTGGGTGAGCAGTTCTTC; clone size: NA; D gene: NA; J gene: TRBJ2-1; V gene: TRBV2
CDR3 protein: CASSQGQYNEQFF; CDR3 DNA: TGTGCCAGCTCACAAGGACAGTACAATGAGCAGTTCTTC; clone size: NA; D gene: NA; J gene: TRBJ2-1; V gene: TRBV18
CDR3 protein: CASSLESGTQPQHF; CDR3 DNA: TGTGCCAGCAGCTTAGAATCAGGGACGCAGCCCCAGCATTTT; clone size: NA; D gene: NA; J gene: TRBJ1-5; V gene: TRBV7-2
CDR3 protein: CAGNINRGSEAFF; CDR3 DNA: TGTGCCGGAAATATAAACAGGGGCTCTGAAGCTTTCTTT; clone size: NA; D gene: TRBD1; J gene: TRBJ1-1; V gene: TRBV7-9
CDR3 protein: CASSWGGVGEQFF; CDR3 DNA: TGCGCCAGCAGCTGGGGGGGAGTCGGAGAGCAGTTCTTC; clone size: few; D gene: TRBD2; J gene: TRBJ2-1; V gene: TRBV5-1
CDR3 protein: CASTRVPGDYGYTF; CDR3 DNA: TGTGCCAGTACCCGGGTCCCGGGGGACTATGGCTACACCTTC; clone size: NA; D gene: NA; J gene: TRBJ1-2; V gene: TRBV19
CDR3 protein: CAWGQGIDEKLFF; CDR3 DNA: TGTGCCTGGGGACAGGGTATTGATGAAAAACTGTTTTTT; clone size: NA; D gene: TRBD1; J gene: TRBJ1-4; V gene: TRBV30
CDR3 protein: CASSLGPNRQGSWDEQFF; CDR3 DNA: TGTGCCAGCAGCTTAGGTCCCAACAGACAGGGATCGTGGGATGAGCAGTTCTTC; clone size: NA; D gene: TRBD1; J gene: TRBJ2-1; V gene: TRBV7-2
CDR3 protein: CAISRQGLGYGYTF; CDR3 DNA: TGTGCCATCAGTAGACAGGGACTGGGCTATGGCTACACCTTC; clone size: NA; D gene: TRBD1; J gene: TRBJ1-2; V gene: TRBV10-3
CDR3 protein: CASKRVTALSEQYF; CDR3 DNA: TGTGCCAGCAAACGGGTCACCGCCTTGTCCGAGCAGTACTTC; clone size: NA; D gene: NA; J gene: TRBJ2-7; V gene: TRBV6-6
CDR3 protein: CASRVGQGDTGELFF; CDR3 DNA: TGTGCCAGTAGGGTTGGGCAGGGGGACACCGGGGAGCTGTTTTTT; clone size: NA; D gene: TRBD1; J gene: TRBJ2-2; V gene: TRBV19
CDR3 protein: CASRNRGLLNTEAFF; CDR3 DNA: TGCGCCAGCAGGAACAGGGGCCTCTTGAACACTGAAGCCTTCTTT; clone size: NA; D gene: TRBD1; J gene: TRBJ1-1; V gene: TRBV10-2
CDR3 protein: CASIGTGRKYDNYGYTF; CDR3 DNA: TGTGCCAGTATAGGAACAGGTAGAAAATACGATAACTATGGCTACACCTTC; clone size: NA; D gene: NA; J gene: TRBJ1-2; V gene: TRBV19
CDR3 protein: CSVEVRLLEQFF; CDR3 DNA: TGCAGCGTTGAAGTTCGTTTGCTTGAGCAGTTCTTC; clone size: NA; D gene: NA; J gene: TRBJ2-1; V gene: TRBV29-1
CDR3 protein: CASSLEVNSGANVLTF; CDR3 DNA: TGTGCCAGCAGCTTAGAGGTCAACTCTGGGGCCAACGTCCTGACTTTC; clone size: NA; D gene: NA; J gene: TRBJ2-6; V gene: TRBV7-6
CDR3 protein: CASTRGSDTEAFF; CDR3 DNA: TGTGCCAGCACCCGGGGGAGCGATACTGAAGCTTTCTTT; clone size: NA; D gene: NA; J gene: TRBJ1-1; V gene: TRBV5-4
CDR3 protein: CASSPLGGRKNTEAFF; CDR3 DNA: TGTGCCAGCAGCCCTCTGGGGGGAAGAAAGAACACTGAAGCTTTCTTT; clone size: NA; D gene: NA; J gene: TRBJ1-1; V gene: TRBV5-1
CDR3 protein: CASSEGPSTDTQYF; CDR3 DNA: TGTGCCAGCAGCGAAGGGCCTAGCACAGATACGCAGTATTTT; clone size: NA; D gene: NA; J gene: TRBJ2-3; V gene: TRBV9
CDR3 protein: CASSSQRGPDTQYF; CDR3 DNA: TGCGCCAGCAGCTCCCAACGAGGGCCAGATACGCAGTATTTT; clone size: NA; D gene: NA; J gene: TRBJ2-3; V gene: TRBV5-1
CDR3 protein: CAIRGVGTNYGYTF; CDR3 DNA: TGTGCCATCCGGGGCGTAGGCACTAACTATGGCTACACCTTC; clone size: NA; D gene: NA; J gene: TRBJ1-2; V gene: TRBV10-3
CDR3 protein: CASSLTRDNSPLHF; CDR3 DNA: TGTGCCAGCAGCCTTACACGGGATAATTCACCCCTCCACTTT; clone size: NA; D gene: NA; J gene: TRBJ1-6; V gene: TRBV9
CDR3 protein: CASERLASGNTIYF; CDR3 DNA: TGTGCCAGTGAACGACTTGCCTCTGGAAACACCATATATTTT; clone size: NA; D gene: NA; J gene: TRBJ1-3; V gene: TRBV6-1
CDR3 protein: CSVERGIGYGYTF; CDR3 DNA: TGCAGCGTTGAACGGGGGATAGGGTATGGCTACACCTTC; clone size: once; D gene: NA; J gene: TRBJ1-2; V gene: TRBV29-1
CDR3 protein: CTLGGEQYF; CDR3 DNA: TGCACCCTCGGGGGCGAGCAGTACTTC; clone size: few; D gene: NA; J gene: TRBJ2-7; V gene: TRBV20-1
CDR3 protein: CASRTSGSNTGELLF; CDR3 DNA: TGTGCCAGTAGGACTAGCGGGAGTAACACCGGGGAGCTGCTTTTT; clone size: NA; D gene: TRBD2; J gene: TRBJ2-2; V gene: TRBV19
CDR3 protein: CASTTGNYGYTF; CDR3 DNA: TGTGCCAGCACGACCGGAAACTATGGCTACACCTTC; clone size: few; D gene: NA; J gene: TRBJ1-2; V gene: TRBV6-5
CDR3 protein: CASSKGSSGNTIYF; CDR3 DNA: TGTGCCAGTAGTAAGGGGAGCTCTGGAAACACCATATATTTT; clone size: few; D gene: NA; J gene: TRBJ1-3; V gene: TRBV19
CDR3 protein: CATSGGYSYNEQFF; CDR3 DNA: TGTGCCACCAGCGGGGGATATTCCTACAATGAGCAGTTCTTC; clone size: NA; D gene: NA; J gene: TRBJ2-1; V gene: TRBV15
CDR3 protein: CASSYATTGGNSPLHF; CDR3 DNA: TGTGCCAGCAGTTACGCAACGACAGGGGGTAATTCACCCCTCCACTTT; clone size: NA; D gene: TRBD1; J gene: TRBJ1-6; V gene: TRBV6-6
CDR3 protein: CASSLGRSGANVLTF; CDR3 DNA: TGTGCCAGCAGCCTAGGGAGGTCTGGGGCCAACGTCCTGACTTTC; clone size: NA; D gene: NA; J gene: TRBJ2-6; V gene: TRBV5-4
CDR3 protein: CASSRDRGPVDTQYF; CDR3 DNA: TGTGCCAGCAGCAGAGACAGGGGGCCCGTAGATACGCAGTATTTT; clone size: NA; D gene: TRBD1; J gene: TRBJ2-3; V gene: TRBV11-2
CDR3 protein: CASSWGRQGYEQYF; CDR3 DNA: TGTGCCAGCAGCTGGGGTAGACAGGGCTACGAGCAGTACTTC; clone size: once; D gene: TRBD1; J gene: TRBJ2-7; V gene: TRBV5-5
CDR3 protein: CASSAEGWLTKNIQYF; CDR3 DNA: TGTGCCAGCAGCGCGGAGGGTTGGCTCACGAAAAACATTCAGTACTTC; clone size: NA; D gene: NA; J gene: TRBJ2-4; V gene: TRBV7-9
CDR3 protein: CASSYSTFSEAFF; CDR3 DNA: TGTGCCAGCAGTTACTCTACGTTTTCTGAAGCTTTCTTT; clone size: NA; D gene: NA; J gene: TRBJ1-1; V gene: TRBV6-5
CDR3 protein: CASSERQGFNSPLHF; CDR3 DNA: TGCGCCAGCAGCGAGAGACAGGGGTTTAATTCACCCCTCCACTTT; clone size: NA; D gene: TRBD1; J gene: TRBJ1-6; V gene: TRBV5-1
CDR3 protein: CASSRLAGSTEAFF; CDR3 DNA: TGTGCCAGCAGTCGCCTGGCAGGGAGCACTGAAGCTTTCTTT; clone size: NA; D gene: NA; J gene: TRBJ1-1; V gene: TRBV27
CDR3 protein: CATSRDYGTPMFNEQFF; CDR3 DNA: TGTGCCACCAGCAGAGATTACGGGACCCCGATGTTCAATGAGCAGTTCTTC; clone size: NA; D gene: NA; J gene: TRBJ2-1; V gene: TRBV15
CDR3 protein: CASGRLDTQYF; CDR3 DNA: TGTGCCAGCGGGAGGTTAGATACGCAGTATTTT; clone size: NA; D gene: NA; J gene: TRBJ2-3; V gene: TRBV6-5
CDR3 protein: CASSLYGTGAGNQPQHF; CDR3 DNA: TGTGCCAGCAGTTTATACGGGACAGGGGCGGGCAATCAGCCCCAGCATTTT; clone size: NA; D gene: TRBD1; J gene: TRBJ1-5; V gene: TRBV28
CDR3 protein: CASSIDGRQLNTEAFF; CDR3 DNA: TGTGCCAGTAGTATAGACGGGCGGCAGTTGAACACTGAAGCTTTCTTT; clone size: NA; D gene: NA; J gene: TRBJ1-1; V gene: TRBV19
CDR3 protein: CATRGVGTDTQYF; CDR3 DNA: TGTGCCACCCGGGGGGTCGGCACAGATACGCAGTATTTT; clone size: NA; D gene: TRBD2; J gene: TRBJ2-3; V gene: TRBV2
CDR3 protein: CASSASGNTGELFF; CDR3 DNA: TGTGCCAGCTCGGCCAGCGGGAACACCGGGGAGCTGTTTTTT; clone size: once; D gene: NA; J gene: TRBJ2-2; V gene: TRBV2
CDR3 protein: CASSLDRNTGELFF; CDR3 DNA: TGTGCCAGCAGCCTAGACAGGAACACCGGGGAGCTGTTTTTT; clone size: once; D gene: NA; J gene: TRBJ2-2; V gene: TRBV7-9
CDR3 protein: CATRRPIGEQYF; CDR3 DNA: TGTGCCACCAGGCGGCCCATAGGCGAGCAGTACTTC; clone size: NA; D gene: NA; J gene: TRBJ2-7; V gene: TRBV6-6
CDR3 protein: CASTRQLAGPYNEQFF; CDR3 DNA: TGTGCCAGCACCCGTCAACTAGCGGGGCCTTACAATGAGCAGTTCTTC; clone size: NA; D gene: TRBD2; J gene: TRBJ2-1; V gene: TRBV28
CDR3 protein: CASSATRLAGGSGPEQFF; CDR3 DNA: TGTGCCAGCAGCGCCACCCGACTAGCGGGAGGAAGTGGTCCTGAGCAGTTCTTC; clone size: few; D gene: TRBD2; J gene: TRBJ2-1; V gene: TRBV2
CDR3 protein: CASSSDSGGQETQYF; CDR3 DNA: TGTGCCAGCAGCTCGGACAGTGGGGGCCAAGAGACCCAGTACTTC; clone size: NA; D gene: NA; J gene: TRBJ2-5; V gene: TRBV7-7
CDR3 protein: CAISDTGRKRGVVSYTF; CDR3 DNA: TGTGCCATCAGTGATACCGGGCGCAAAAGGGGGGTTGTTAGCTACACCTTC; clone size: NA; D gene: NA; J gene: TRBJ1-2; V gene: TRBV10-3
CDR3 protein: CASSTGPYYEQYF; CDR3 DNA: TGTGCCAGCAGCACGGGACCCTACTACGAGCAGTACTTC; clone size: NA; D gene: NA; J gene: TRBJ2-7; V gene: TRBV7-2
CDR3 protein: CASGLGQVYGYTF; CDR3 DNA: TGTGCTAGTGGTTTAGGGCAGGTCTATGGCTACACCTTC; clone size: NA; D gene: NA; J gene: TRBJ1-2; V gene: TRBV12-5
CDR3 protein: CASTTNLAGAGEQFF; CDR3 DNA: TGCGCCAGCACCACGAACCTAGCGGGGGCTGGTGAGCAGTTCTTC; clone size: NA; D gene: TRBD2; J gene: TRBJ2-1; V gene: TRBV5-1
CDR3 protein: CASSLRHSGANVLTF; CDR3 DNA: TGTGCCAGCAGCTTACGTCACTCTGGGGCCAACGTCCTGACTTTC; clone size: NA; D gene: NA; J gene: TRBJ2-6; V gene: TRBV7-9
CDR3 protein: CASSSPQGPNYGYTF; CDR3 DNA: TGTGCCAGCAGCTCCCCCCAGGGACCGAACTATGGCTACACCTTC; clone size: NA; D gene: NA; J gene: TRBJ1-2; V gene: TRBV7-9
CDR3 protein: CASRPFVQNYEQYF; CDR3 DNA: TGTGCCAGCAGACCGTTTGTACAGAACTACGAGCAGTACTTC; clone size: once; D gene: NA; J gene: TRBJ2-7; V gene: TRBV6-5
CDR3 protein: CASSLAGGVGGEQYF; CDR3 DNA: TGTGCCAGCAGCTTAGCGGGAGGGGTCGGGGGCGAGCAGTACTTC; clone size: NA; D gene: TRBD2; J gene: TRBJ2-7; V gene: TRBV7-6
CDR3 protein: CASSEEGLGGGPFF; CDR3 DNA: TGTGCCAGCAGTGAAGAGGGGCTAGGGGGAGGGCCTTTCTTT; clone size: NA; D gene: NA; J gene: TRBJ1-1; V gene: TRBV2